Below, 32 T cell receptor beta chains from the same sample are listed, as sequenced in a study of tumor-infiltrating lymphocytes in primary liver carcinoma (dated by TCRdb to the late 2010s). Blood RNA was extracted from unsorted whole blood using TRIzol reagent, and germline DNA was obtained with the DNeasy Blood & Tissue kit. TCRdb shows the sequencer as Illumina HiSeq 2500. Starting from roughly 540 ng total RNA, TCRbeta-specific cDNA was produced by reverse transcription with a constant-region primer and ProtoScript II reverse transcriptase. Three nested multiplex PCR rounds, following a slightly modified ARM-PCR procedure, were used to build the TCRbeta libraries. Multiplex TRBV1-TRBV30 forward primers and a Cbeta reverse primer were used in the first two PCR rounds, each of which was run for 9 to 11 cycles. The public reads were quality trimmed at Q25 with fastp and then assembled into clones with MiXCR by TCRdb, keeping productive beta chains. Rows matching on CDR3 protein sequence are summarized as one entry with the most common DNA and genes. The sample includes about 320,000 distinct CDR3 sequences, with about 62% observed a single time. The ten biggest clones cover around 9.5% of the sample.

The specimen was peripheral blood. All receptors derive from a man aged 35-49 years with primary liver carcinoma and hepatitis B virus infection.

This clonotype was seen only once. An end of the junction differs from the germline gene, which may be a read error. The chain has TRBV6-1 and TRBJ2-7; maybe TRBD1 (6 bases). Per germline, CDR1 MNHNS and CDR2 SASEGT. The CDR3 is 15 amino acids. This CDR3 reads CANSEVRETGNEQYF. The DNA of the CDR3 is TGTGCCAACAGTGAAGTTAGGGAGACAGGCAACGAGCAGTACTTC.

The V call is TRBV11-1, the J call TRBJ2-3; D is undetermined. The CDR3 consists of 13 residues. The V and J ends lost 3 bases and 5 bases respectively, with 9 bases between them. The germline gives CDR1 SGHAT, CDR2 FQDESV (reference sequence). The CDR3 loop is CASSFIGKDTQYF. CDR3 coding DNA: TGTGCCAGCAGCTTCATTGGTAAAGATACGCAGTATTTT.

This clonotype was picked up many times. The chain couples TRBV28 to TRBJ2-7; TRBD2 agrees at 12 bases. Germline V CDR1 and CDR2: MDHEN, SYDVKM. V lost 2 bases to trimming and J lost 6 bases; unmatched junction nucleotides: 8. This CDR3 comprises 16 residues. CDR3 sequence reads: CASSLRTSGMLREQYF. DNA for the CDR3: TGTGCCAGCAGTTTAAGGACTAGCGGGATGTTGCGCGAGCAGTACTTC. The variable domain in full, completed from reference TRBV28 and TRBJ2-7, reads DVKVTQSSRYLVKRTGEKVFLECVQDMDHENMFWYRQDPGLGLRLIYFSYDVKMKEKGDIPEGYSVSREKKERFSLILESASTNQTSMYLCASSLRTSGMLREQYFGPGTRLTVT.

The chain is built from TRBV24-1 and TRBJ2-5; possibly TRBD1 for D (6 bases). V was pared by 9 bases and J by 1 base, with 11 bases between. Germline CDR1 KGHDR, CDR2 SFDVKD. This CDR3 comprises 13 residues. The CDR3 is CATGRTVQETQYF. The CDR3 DNA follows: TGTGCCACCGGTCGGACAGTCCAAGAGACCCAGTACTTC.

This clonotype was counted many times. The CDR3 nucleotides are TGTGCCACGGCTGGGACTAGCGGGAGTCTGGGTAACATTCAGTACTTC. This sequence encodes CATAGTSGSLGNIQYF. The chain links TRBV10-3 to TRBJ2-4; TRBD2 aligns across 14 bases. The V and J ends lost 10 bases and 7 bases, in that order; junction bases with no gene match: 12. The CDR3 has 16 residues. Germline CDR1 is ENHRY and CDR2 is SYGVKD.

Note on this clonotype: A much larger clone differs by one base, so this may be a read error. The chain uses TRBV4-3 and TRBJ2-7, with TRBD2 as a possible D gene (6 bases). Germline values: CDR1 LGHNA, CDR2 YSLEER. The length of the CDR3 is 13 residues. Trimming stripped 2 bases from V and 9 bases from J, with 14 bases between. CDR3 DNA sequence: TGCGCCAGCAGCCAACCGGGAGAGTCCGGGCAGTACTTC. Encoded protein: CASSQPGESGQYF.

This clonotype was seen only a few times. The chain recombines TRBV5-1 with TRBJ2-7; 8 nucleotides align to TRBD2. The length of the CDR3 is 15 residues. The ends lost 1 base at V and 4 bases at J; junction bases unmatched: 7. Per germline, CDR1 SGHRS and CDR2 YFSETQ. CDR3 bases: TGCGCCAGCAGCTTGTCTGGGACTAGGAGTTACGAGCAGTACTTC. Its translation is CASSLSGTRSYEQYF.

V is TRBV5-4 and J is TRBJ2-2; no clear D gene. CDR3 length: 14 amino acids. V was shortened by 0 bases and J by 4 bases, with 7 bases between the two germline ends. Germline lookup yields CDR1 SGHNT and CDR2 YYREEE (reference sequence). The CDR3 protein is CASSLGGSTGELFF. CDR3 coding DNA: TGTGCCAGCAGCTTGGGCGGAAGCACCGGGGAGCTGTTTTTT. The full variable domain, its missing parts supplied by reference TRBV5-4 and TRBJ2-2, is ETGVTQSPTHLIKTRGQQVTLRCSSQSGHNTVSWYQQALGQGPQFIFQYYREEENGRGNFPPRFSGLQFPNYSSELNVNALELDDSALYLCASSLGGSTGELFFGEGSRLTVL.

This clonotype was counted only a few times. The genes are TRBV5-4 and TRBJ2-1; 10 bases agree with TRBD1. J was trimmed by 9 bases and V by 3 bases; bases with no gene match: 9. Germline V gives CDR1 SGHNT, CDR2 YYREEE (reference sequence). This CDR3 is built from 15 residues. The CDR3 loop is CASSWGDRGDSEQFF. The CDR3 DNA is TGTGCCAGCAGCTGGGGGGACAGGGGTGACAGTGAGCAGTTCTTC.

In this sample, this clonotype turned up once. This may come from a read error, since a much larger clone is one base off. The chain carries TRBV29-1 and TRBJ1-2, with no clear D. Germline CDR1 SQVTM, CDR2 ANQGSEA. CDR3 length: 12 residues. V was pared by 7 bases and J by 4 bases, with 13 bases between. CDR3 coding DNA: TGCAGCGCCGTAGACAAGCTCTATGGCTACACCTTC. Translation gives CSAVDKLYGYTF.

This clonotype was detected ten times or more. The J gene is TRBJ2-1, the V gene TRBV12-3 or TRBV12-4, with TRBD1 identical over 8 bases. The CDR3 has 15 amino acids. With V trimmed by 7 bases and J by 5 bases, 10 bases remained unmatched. CDR3 nucleotides: TGTGCCAGCAACCATGGACAGGGTCGAGACAATGAGCAGTTCTTC. Translation: CASNHGQGRDNEQFF.

A remark on this clonotype: A read error may be the cause here, since a much bigger clone is one base away. DNA of the CDR3: TGTGCCAGCAGTCCAGGACTAGCCACAGATACGCAGCATTTT. Translation: CASSPGLATDTQHF. V is TRBV12-3 or TRBV12-4 and J is TRBJ2-3; no clear D gene. Judging by the DNA end, TRBJ1-5 fits better; the J call may be wrong. The CDR3 extends over 14 amino acids.

V and J are TRBV28 and TRBJ2-7; the D call may be TRBD1 or TRBD2 (6 bases each). This CDR3 spans 15 amino acids. Germline CDR1 reads MDHEN; CDR2 reads SYDVKM. V lost 2 bases and J 7 bases, leaving 18 bases between the germline ends. The CDR3 loop reads CASSLIAGRQGEQYF. The CDR3 DNA reads TGTGCCAGCAGTTTAATCGCGGGAAGGCAGGGGGAGCAGTACTTC.

In its sample, this clonotype was seen once. A read error may be the cause here, since a much bigger clone is one base away. V usage is TRBV7-9 and J usage is TRBJ2-3; the D gene is possibly TRBD1 (5 bases). The germline V gene has CDR1 SEHNR and CDR2 FQNEAQ (reference sequence). Deletions cut 6 bases from V and 4 bases from J, with 17 bases between. This CDR3 has 15 residues. In DNA form, the CDR3 reads TGTGCCAGCAGTTCTATGAAAGGGGTCCCAGATACGCAGTATTTT. Translated, it gives CASSSMKGVPDTQYF.

Remarks on this clonotype: An end of the junction does not agree with germline; a read error may underlie this. The chain links TRBV7-9 to TRBJ2-3; a weak D match, TRBD1 (6 bases). The CDR3 runs to 16 residues. CDR1 is SEHNR and CDR2 is FQNEAQ in the germline V gene (reference sequence). The DNA of the CDR3 is TGTGCCAGCAGCTTAGGGACAGCGACCGGGGCAGATACACAGTATTTT. Its protein is CASSLGTATGADTQYF.

Regarding this clonotype: One end of the junction is discordant with germline, which a read error may explain. V and J are TRBV11-2 and TRBJ1-2; D unresolved. The CDR3 sequence is 13 residues long. Germline assignment: CDR1 SGHAT and CDR2 FQNNGV. The CDR3 DNA is TGTACCAGCAGCCGCGACGGAGACTATGGCTACACCTTC. This sequence encodes CTSSRDGDYGYTF.

This clonotype was seen only a few times. The chain has TRBV24-1 and TRBJ2-5; D perhaps matches TRBD1 (6 bases). CDR3 length equals 13 residues. V lost 4 bases and J 3 bases, leaving 8 bases between the germline ends. Germline V gives CDR1 KGHDR, CDR2 SFDVKD. CDR3 sequence (DNA): TGTGCCACCAGTGAGGGGGCGGAAGAGACCCAGTACTTC. Translated: CATSEGAEETQYF.

About this clonotype: A much larger clone differs from this one at a single base, so this may be a read error. The V gene is TRBV6-7, the J gene TRBJ2-3; D gene uncertain. TRBV6-7 is an ORF; its function is uncertain. Trimming removed 2 bases from V and 6 bases from J, with 12 bases in between. This CDR3 spans 14 amino acids. CDR3 DNA: TGTGCCAGCAGTTACCAGACTCCCGTGGATACGCAGTATTTT. Translation: CASSYQTPVDTQYF.

This chain links TRBV6-1 with TRBJ2-6; TRBD1 aligns across 7 bases. CDR3 length equals 16 residues. Germline loops: CDR1 MNHNS, CDR2 SASEGT. The junction had 8 bases not matched to a gene; V was cut back by 7 bases and J by 2 bases. The CDR3 sequence: CASIEQGLAGANVLTF. In nucleotides, the CDR3 is TGTGCCAGCATCGAACAGGGGTTAGCTGGGGCCAACGTCCTGACTTTC.

In the case of this clonotype: Since a much larger clone is just one base distant, this may be a read error. The chain combines TRBV6-1 with TRBJ2-4, with 10 nucleotides matching TRBD1. The CDR3 is 17 amino acids. The junction had 11 bases not matched to a gene; V was cut back by 9 bases and J by 0 bases. CDR1 and CDR2 from the germline V gene are MNHNS and SASEGT. CDR3 loop: CARKPGQGILAKNIQYF. CDR3 nucleotides: TGTGCCAGGAAACCGGGACAGGGGATACTAGCCAAAAACATTCAGTACTTC.

This clonotype showed up many times. This chain links TRBV6-1 with TRBJ1-5, with D unresolved. The CDR3 sequence is 16 residues long. CDR1 is MNHNS, CDR2 SASEGT, per germline. The germline V and J ends were trimmed by 2 bases and 5 bases, with 16 bases remaining between them. The CDR3 reads CASSETGASPYQPQHF. In DNA form, the CDR3 reads TGTGCCAGCAGTGAAACGGGAGCCAGTCCTTATCAGCCCCAGCATTTT.

The V call is TRBV11-2, the J call TRBJ1-1; the D gene is possibly TRBD1 (5 bases). V lost 8 bases to trimming and J lost 0 bases, with 19 bases between them. From germline, CDR1 is SGHAT and CDR2 FQNNGV. CDR3 length equals 16 residues. As DNA, the CDR3 is TGTGCCAGCCCCCTAGGGACGGAGTTCATGAACACTGAAGCTTTCTTT. Translated, it gives CASPLGTEFMNTEAFF.

The chain is built from TRBV7-9 and TRBJ2-5, with 8 bases matching TRBD1. The junction had 10 bases not matched to a gene; V was cut back by 7 bases and J by 0 bases. Germline CDR1 reads SEHNR; CDR2 reads FQNEAQ (reference sequence). The CDR3 covers 16 residues. For the CDR3, the DNA is TGTGCCAGCAACAAGACAGGGGAAGGGTACCAAGAGACCCAGTACTTC. Protein sequence: CASNKTGEGYQETQYF. Full variable domain (missing parts from reference TRBV7-9 and TRBJ2-5): DTGVSQNPRHKITKRGQNVTFRCDPISEHNRLYWYRQTLGQGPEFLTYFQNEAQLEKSRLLSDRFSAERPKGSFSTLEIQRTEQGDSAMYLCASNKTGEGYQETQYFGPGTRLLVL.

In this sample, this clonotype turned up many times. CDR3 nucleotides: TGTGCCAGCAGCTCGACAGGGCAAGAGACCCAGTACTTC. This translates into CASSSTGQETQYF. This chain uses TRBV11-2 with TRBJ2-5; 7 nucleotides agree with TRBD1. CDR1 and CDR2 from the germline V gene are SGHAT and FQNNGV. Germline trimming cut 4 bases from V and 2 bases from J; bases unmatched to any gene: 1. This CDR3 spans 13 amino acids. Drawing the rest from reference TRBV11-2 and TRBJ2-5, the complete variable domain is EAGVAQSPRYKIIEKRQSVAFWCNPISGHATLYWYQQILGQGPKLLIQFQNNGVVDDSQLPKDRFSAERLKGVDSTLKIQPAKLEDSAVYLCASSSTGQETQYFGPGTRLLVL.

A note on this clonotype: Because it lacks the conserved phenylalanine or tryptophan at the end, this CDR3 is likely a read error. The genes are TRBV28 and TRBJ2-7, with D maybe TRBD2 (5 bases). The V gene lost 3 bases and the J gene lost 1 base, with 19 bases spanning the gap. The CDR3 is 17 residues long. Germline values: CDR1 MDHEN, CDR2 SYDVKM. The CDR3 nucleotides are TGTGCCAGCAGTTTCACCCCTGGACCAGCGGATTCCTACGAGCAGTACATC. Residues: CASSFTPGPADSYEQYI.

In regard to this clonotype: Being one base from a much bigger clone, this may be a read error. The gene calls are TRBV29-1 and TRBJ1-4; TRBD1 aligns across 9 bases. CDR1 and CDR2 from the germline V gene are SQVTM and ANQGSEA. The CDR3 consists of 15 residues. The CDR3 here is CSVAQGAVGNGKLFF. In DNA, the CDR3 is TGCAGCGTTGCACAGGGGGCCGTCGGTAATGGAAAACTGTTTTTT.

Of note for this clonotype: Germline and junction disagree at one end, which may indicate a read error. The rearrangement uses TRBV4-1 and TRBJ1-5; D gene uncertain. The germline V gene has CDR1 MGHRA and CDR2 YSYEKL. This CDR3 has 17 amino acids. The CDR3 spells CVSSQEDTRSSNQPQHF. DNA of the CDR3: TGCGTCAGCAGCCAAGAAGACACACGATCTAGCAATCAGCCCCAGCATTTT.

With regard to this clonotype: One junction end does not reproduce the germline sequence, and a read error may be involved. This chain joins TRBV6-6 and TRBJ1-5; D may be TRBD1 (5 bases). CDR3 length equals 14 residues. The V gene's germline CDR1 is MNHNY and CDR2 SVGAGI (reference sequence). Written as DNA, the CDR3 is TGTACCAGCTCAGGGCAGAATAGCAATCAGCCCCAGCATTTT. This codes for CTSSGQNSNQPQHF.

On this clonotype itself: A much larger clone sits a single nucleotide away, making a read error possible. V and J are TRBV6-1 and TRBJ2-5, with TRBD1 identical over 7 bases. This CDR3 is built from 13 residues. Germline-derived CDR1 and CDR2 are MNHNS and SASEGT. The CDR3 DNA follows: TGTGCCGGCAGGGACAGAGACCAAGAGACCCAGTACTTC. Its protein is CAGRDRDQETQYF.

This clonotype was detected ten times or more. The chain couples TRBV12-5 to TRBJ1-1; D is possibly TRBD1 (6 bases). Trimming cost V 1 base and J 4 bases, with 13 bases left between them. Germline V gene sequence: CDR1 LGHNT, CDR2 FRNRAP. CDR3 size: 15 residues. CDR3 DNA: TGTGCTAGTGGTTTGGAGGGGGGGCAAGCCACTGAAGCTTTCTTT. Its protein product is CASGLEGGQATEAFF.

Concerning this clonotype: This may arise from a read error, as a much more abundant clone is one base away. This chain links TRBV4-1 with TRBJ2-5; a possible D gene is TRBD1 (7 bases). The V gene's germline CDR1 is MGHRA and CDR2 YSYEKL. Trimming shortened V by 2 bases and J by 1 base, and 14 bases separated the two germline ends. There are 16 residues in the CDR3. The CDR3 spells CASSQYSGGGQETQYF. The DNA for the CDR3 is TGCGCCAGCAGCCAATACTCAGGGGGAGGCCAAGAGACCCAGTACTTC.

This clonotype showed up just a few times. V usage is TRBV5-1 and J usage is TRBJ1-5, with D possibly being TRBD1 (5 bases). The V gene's germline CDR1 is SGHRS and CDR2 YFSETQ. The CDR3 runs to 15 residues. Trimming left V 6 bases short and J 5 bases short, with 18 bases between. CDR3 bases: TGCGCCAGCACCCTGACCGGGGACGGGGATCAGCCCCAGCATTTT. It codes for CASTLTGDGDQPQHF.